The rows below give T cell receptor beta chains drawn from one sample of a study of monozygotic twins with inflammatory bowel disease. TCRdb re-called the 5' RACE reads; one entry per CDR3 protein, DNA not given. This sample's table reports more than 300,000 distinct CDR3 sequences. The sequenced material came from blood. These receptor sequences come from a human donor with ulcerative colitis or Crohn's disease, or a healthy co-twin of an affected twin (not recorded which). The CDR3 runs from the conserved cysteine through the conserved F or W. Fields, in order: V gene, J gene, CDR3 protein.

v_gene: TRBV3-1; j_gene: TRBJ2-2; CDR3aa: CASSQDLTGGRELFF
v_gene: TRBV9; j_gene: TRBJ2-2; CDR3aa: CASSRDQNTGELFF
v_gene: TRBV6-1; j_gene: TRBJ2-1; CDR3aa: CASAGLEGGSYNEQFF
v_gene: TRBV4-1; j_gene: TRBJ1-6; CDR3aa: CASSGREPYNSPLHF
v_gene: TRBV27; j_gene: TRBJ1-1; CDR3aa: CASSIQKTGFPEAFF
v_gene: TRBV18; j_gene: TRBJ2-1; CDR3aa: CASSVRHGVEQFF
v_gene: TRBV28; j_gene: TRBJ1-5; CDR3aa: CASSPRDRGGNQPQHF
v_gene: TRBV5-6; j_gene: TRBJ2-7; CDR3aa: CASSVTRRSSYEQYF
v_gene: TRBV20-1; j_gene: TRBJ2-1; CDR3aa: CSATTSSNEQFF
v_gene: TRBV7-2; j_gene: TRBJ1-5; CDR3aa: CASSSRGGSNQPQHF
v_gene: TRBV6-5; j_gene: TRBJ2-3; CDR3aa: CASRYDGRRSTDTQYF
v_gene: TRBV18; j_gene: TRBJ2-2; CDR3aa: CASQGSTGITGELFF
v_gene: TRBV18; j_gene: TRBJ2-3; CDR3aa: CASSPPGPLTDTQYF
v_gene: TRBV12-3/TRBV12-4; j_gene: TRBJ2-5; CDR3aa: CASTPVSSTDEETQYF
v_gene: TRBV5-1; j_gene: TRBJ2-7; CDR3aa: CASSRWTGVYDEQYF
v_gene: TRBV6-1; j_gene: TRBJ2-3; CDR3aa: CASSQTGYTDTQYF